This T cell receptor (beta chain) came from a study of cytomegalovirus exposure and HLA in healthy donors (dated by TCRdb to the late 2010s). Regarding the complete study: An earlier analysis of 587 of the donors reported 276 Gb of sequence data and about 120 million unique TCR beta sequences obtained from around 190 million T cells. An early release covering just under 650 HLA-typed donors comprised roughly 300 gigabases of sequencing data and 85 million to 100 million unique TCR sequences. The genetic ancestry cluster associated with self-reported Caucasian donors included roughly 84% of the approximately 410 genotyped donors. The study aimed to test whether signatures of past pathogen exposure could be identified by cataloging public T cell receptors. Using immunosequencing, the study profiled T cell repertoires from about 610 subjects and related those repertoires to cytomegalovirus serostatus. In addition to the first cohort of 650 to 800 subjects, a separate validation cohort of around 110 different subjects was used. The study combined high-throughput TCR immunosequencing, statistical association of individual TCRs with disease status, and machine learning to predict cytomegalovirus infection status. A later analysis re-examined previously published TCR beta repertoires from roughly 650 donors and added high-resolution HLA genotyping to investigate patterns of TCR occurrence. Rather than drawing on any new phenotypic data, the later analysis identified candidate immune exposures from TCR beta sequences and the way those sequences occurred across donors. To decide whether each TCR beta V gene segment behaved as functional or pseudogenic, an earlier analysis of 587 of the donors relied on high-throughput TCR beta sequencing. Donor age, sex, ethnicity and CMV serostatus were compiled alongside the repertoire data. Genome-wide SNP genotypes for about 60% of the roughly 670 donors were used in a later genetic analysis, which treated that subset as a discovery cohort. All discovery cohort repertoires had been generated on a single sequencing platform. Class I and class II HLA loci were covered by the typing at four-digit resolution. Typing coverage differed by locus: A, B, C, DRB1 and DQB1 were typed in about 629-640 donors, DQA1 in about 560, DPA1 in 606, and DPB1 in just under 490. Because of strong linkage in the cohort, roughly five DR-DQ haplotypes were treated as single units for association and clustering. Among roughly 370 genotyped donors of the cohort, an average of about 240,000 unique TCR beta nucleotide sequences were sequenced per donor, roughly a sixth of them non-productive. The study at large found these results: In a later analysis, some 18,000 TCR beta sequences were associated with specific HLA alleles at a false discovery rate of 0.05. Because the 87-base-pair reads could not distinguish some IMGT-functional V segments, including TRBV6-2 and TRBV6-3, those segments were excluded. According to a later analysis, TCR association rates differed among HLA loci, with DRB1 alleles showing the most associated TCRs and HLA-C alleles showing the fewest. A further reported finding was that TCR beta sequences accurately predicted the HLA-A and HLA-B alleles for most subjects in the first cohort. Linkage disequilibrium might explain the correlated functional status among segregating V segments, but an unknown experimental factor could not be ruled out. Because HLA typing was missing for some donors at each locus, association tests included only the typed subset. Across donors, most TCR sequences were observed very rarely, whereas some public TCRs were present in many individuals. The earlier analysis of almost 600 of the donors excluded 15 to 20 rarely observed V segments, including chromosome 9 orphons, because counts were too low. The presence/absence analyses assumed that sequencing depth was roughly uniform across donors, and that assumption may not be true. The cohort was sequenced for TCR beta chains only, and without alpha or paired-chain data the features that could be detected were limited. Several of the top co-occurrence clusters appeared to be linked to parvovirus B19, influenza, CMV and Epstein-Barr virus, according to a later analysis. The study gave a list of about 170 TCR beta chains associated with cytomegalovirus. A later genetic analysis associated a missense DCLRE1C variant with V-gene and J-gene trimming of TCR beta chains, and an independent cohort replicated the association. In vitro tests confirmed that a few of the cytomegalovirus-associated TCR beta chains recognize cytomegalovirus antigens. A later analysis found that HLA-associated TCR beta chains were more clonally expanded and had lower generation probabilities than equally common non-associated chains. The only immune exposure information available for the cohort was CMV serostatus. In an earlier analysis of several hundred of the donors, most TCR beta V segments were observed in productive rearrangements about 87% or about 30% of the time, broadly matching IMGT annotations. Cytomegalovirus status was reported to be diagnosed by the classifier with high specificity and sensitivity in both the original and validation cohorts. It was suggested by the authors that the approach could potentially be generalized to other disease states and immunological phenotypes. Assigning TCR associations to individual alleles was difficult when HLA alleles, especially DR and DQ, strongly co-occurred. According to a later analysis, most CMV-associated TCR beta chains appeared to be HLA-restricted, and the HLA associations seemed to be driven largely by CMV exposure. A cluster of highly shared sequence variants was judged likely to be a technical artifact of the sequencing pipeline. A later genetic analysis reported fewer N-insertions in productive TCRs among donors in an Asian-associated ancestry cluster than the roughly 700-donor mean.

CDR1 SGHDN and CDR2 FVKESK were looked up in the germline V gene. The CDR3 holds 11 amino acids from the cysteine to the phenylalanine. Here the CDR3 DNA is all that survives: 33 bases in frame from base 1. The cohort was made up of roughly 670 healthy bone marrow donors. At the time of sampling, every cohort member was nominally healthy, though immune exposures that went unrecorded were likely present. The donor tested CMV seronegative, placing the donor among the roughly 340 seronegative members of the cohort. A peripheral blood sample was provided by each donor, and peripheral blood mononuclear cells were used for TCR beta sequencing. The Qiagen DNeasy Blood Extraction Kit was used to extract genomic DNA from the blood cell samples. The method behind the library was the immunoSEQ multiplex PCR assay. The multiplex PCR relied on a mix of 60 forward primers for TCR Vbeta segments and 13 reverse primers for TCR Jbeta segments. A multiplex PCR assay on genomic DNA amplified the CDR3 region of rearranged TCR beta genes. Amplified TCR beta libraries were sequenced as 87-base-pair reads on the Illumina HiSeq System. In the original analysis: A later analysis counted tens of millions of unique TCR beta chains across the roughly 700 repertoires, and roughly 10 million of these chains were shared by at least two donors. To remove PCR and sequencing errors, raw reads were error-corrected and collapsed into unique sequences using a nearest-neighbor algorithm that merged closely related sequences. V, D and J gene segments were assigned by aligning CDR3 sequences to IMGT reference sequences. For a sequence to be retained, a match of at least six nucleotides was required to both a V gene segment and a J gene segment. A rearrangement was called productive if the CDR3 had no stop codons and remained in frame with V and J, and every other rearrangement was called non-productive. CDR3 was defined by IMGT convention, running from the second conserved V-encoded cysteine to the conserved J-encoded phenylalanine. Sequences without an unambiguous match to a single V gene segment were excluded from the earlier analysis of 450 to 750 of the donors. In an earlier analysis of roughly 600 of the donors, a V segment was called functional when productive rearrangements were above 56.7%, and segregating when the standard deviation between donors exceeded 5%. A statistical classification framework was built to diagnose cytomegalovirus status from the catalog of TCR beta chain sequences. In a later analysis, V and J genes were assigned by comparing TCR nucleotide sequences against IMGT/GENE-DB human TR gene sequences. The TCRdist pipeline was used in a later analysis to assign CDR3 sequences and most-parsimonious VDJ recombination scenarios. In a later analysis, every TCR beta chain was defined by the combination of its CDR3 amino acid sequence and its V-gene family, and reads without a unique V-gene family were dropped. To address suspected cross-contamination and a sequencing artifact, a later analysis removed several hundred highly shared, low-generation-probability nucleotide sequences. In a later analysis, a clonal expansion index for each public chain was calculated from normalized within-repertoire ranks of inferred template counts. Generation probabilities in a later analysis came from a VDJ recombination model fitted to out-of-frame rearrangements, and those results were checked against IGoR. Hypergeometric tests were used in a later analysis to score TCR-TCR, TCR-HLA and TCR-CMV co-occurrence, with a repertoire-size bias correction applied to the TCR pairs. False discovery rates were estimated in a later analysis by permuting HLA or CMV assignments 20 times. In a later analysis, co-occurring TCRs were grouped with DBSCAN, and TCRdist sequence similarity was added when clustering was performed within HLA-allele-positive subsets. Co-occurrence clustering excluded repertoires with fewer than 30,000 or more than 120,000 public chains, plus five with anomalous nucleotide sharing. Here the immuneACCESS table is served through TCRdb, limited to in-frame sequences with V and J called. Missing clones are a known gap in these copies; in checked studies unresolved V genes cover under half, and the rest lacks a known reason. V and J calls and clone size are given by that table; D and trimming were obtained from the DNA. The sample data list about 230,000 clones, and roughly 78% of these were observed just once. In total, the top ten clones hold approximately 0.47% of the sample.

This clone has more than one count but fewer than ten. Its antigen specificity is not known. No base quality values were provided; no much bigger clone lies one nucleotide off. Specimen: PBMCs. The sequence was obtained from a boy between 5 and 17 years old in good health and CMV-seronegative. The chain was built from TRBV14 and TRBJ2-5, with the D gene not confidently named. The J call could be wrong; TRBJ2-7 is a better fit for the DNA end. The DNA sequence follows: TGTGCCAGCAGCCAAAGCTACGAGCAGTACTTC. Translation gives CASSQSYEQYF.